This TCR beta chain was identified during a study of T-cell memory formation after mild COVID-19. Constant-segment-primed 5'RACE gave TCR alpha and TCR beta cDNA libraries with sample barcodes and UMIs. One entry per CDR3 protein, called by TCRdb with MiXCR from the 5' RACE reads. The sample has roughly 620,000 distinct CDR3 sequences, roughly 18% seen once. Study-level results: Later expanders leaned toward CD4+, whereas clones contracting from day 15 to 85 were balanced CD4/CD8.

The CDR3 runs to 15 residues. V was clipped by 2 bases and J by 4 bases; unmatched bases: 8. Looked up from germline, CDR1 is DFQATT and CDR2 is SNEGSKA (reference sequence). This clonotype was seen at least ten times. The antigen is undetermined. The chain carries TRBV20-1 and TRBJ2-7; 10 bases match TRBD2. Sequencing input: PBMCs or a T cell subset sorted from them (not recorded which). The sequence was collected from an adult woman who had mild COVID-19 (a few samples of this study predate the infection). Cell type and time point are not known. As DNA, the CDR3 is TGCAGTGCTAGAAAAGTAGCTAGCGGGGGATACGAGCAGTACTTC. It yields the protein CSARKVASGGYEQYF.